These 3 T cell receptor beta chains came from one sample sequenced in a study of regulatory T cells in long-lasting Graves disease. Through Arm-PCR of CDR3 regions and iRepertoire HTBI primers, TCR beta libraries were built. TCRdb reprocessed the multiplex PCR reads with MiXCR, giving one entry per CDR3 protein. The table has 600,000 to 800,000 distinct CDR3 sequences, around 30% seen once. The time point here: persistent/refractory GD, antithyroid drugs over 5 years with positive TRAb. PBMC-extracted RNA yielded the TCR library. Sequencing was performed on peripheral blood mononuclear cells (PBMCs), taken when the disease was refractory, from a patient treated with antithyroid drugs. The receptors here all came from a female donor with Graves disease.

The chain combines TRBV28 with TRBJ2-2; TRBD2 matches at 16 bases. The CDR3 spans 22 residues. The V gene end was trimmed by 5 bases and the J gene end by 5 bases; junction bases not matched to a gene: 20. Germline V gives CDR1 MDHEN, CDR2 SYDVKM. This chain's CDR3 is CASSVTLSYSGTSGRVTGELFF. The CDR3 nucleotides read TGTGCCAGCAGTGTCACACTTTCTTATTCCGGGACTAGCGGGAGGGTAACCGGGGAGCTGTTTTTT. The full variable domain, rest sourced from reference TRBV28 and TRBJ2-2, is DVKVTQSSRYLVKRTGEKVFLECVQDMDHENMFWYRQDPGLGLRLIYFSYDVKMKEKGDIPEGYSVSREKKERFSLILESASTNQTSMYLCASSVTLSYSGTSGRVTGELFFGEGSRLTVL.

There are many counts of this clonotype. The V call is TRBV30, the J call TRBJ1-2; possible D gene TRBD1, 5 bases. This CDR3 has 12 residues. Germline V gene data show CDR1 as GTSNPN and CDR2 as SVGIG (reference sequence). V lost 3 bases and J lost 6, with 11 bases in between. The CDR3 reads CAWRGDGDGYTF. CDR3 DNA sequence: TGTGCCTGGAGAGGGGACGGCGATGGCTACACCTTC.

The J gene is TRBJ1-1, the V gene TRBV10-1, with D hard to call. Trimming shortened V by 11 bases and J by 8 bases, and 6 bases separated the two germline ends. From germline, CDR1 is WNHNN and CDR2 SYGVQD (reference sequence). The CDR3 covers 8 residues. The CDR3 DNA sequence: TGCGCCCGGCTAGAAGCTTTCTTT. This translates into CARLEAFF.